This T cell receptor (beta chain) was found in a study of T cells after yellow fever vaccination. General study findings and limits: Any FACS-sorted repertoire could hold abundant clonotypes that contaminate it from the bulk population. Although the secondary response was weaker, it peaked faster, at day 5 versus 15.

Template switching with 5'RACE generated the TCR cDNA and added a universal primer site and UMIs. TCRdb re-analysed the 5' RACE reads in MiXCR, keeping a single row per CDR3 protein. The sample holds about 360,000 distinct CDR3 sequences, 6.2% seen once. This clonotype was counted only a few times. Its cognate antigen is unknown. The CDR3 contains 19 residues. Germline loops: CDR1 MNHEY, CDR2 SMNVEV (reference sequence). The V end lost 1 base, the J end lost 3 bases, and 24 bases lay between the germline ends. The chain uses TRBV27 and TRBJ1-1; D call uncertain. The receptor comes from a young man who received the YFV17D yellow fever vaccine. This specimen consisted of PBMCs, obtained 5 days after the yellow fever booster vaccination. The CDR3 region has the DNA TGTGCCAGCAGTTTATTAACCCCGGGTGGAGCCCGGCAAGACACTGAAGCTTTCTTT. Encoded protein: CASSLLTPGGARQDTEAFF.